Listed below are T cell receptor beta chains from one sample, sequenced in a study of type 1 and type 2 diabetes patients. TCRdb fed the multiplex PCR reads into MiXCR, producing one record per CDR3 protein. The sample records some 250,000 distinct CDR3 sequences, roughly 50% being singletons. Sequenced input: peripheral blood mononuclear cells (PBMCs). The receptors shown here come from a man aged 18 to 29 with type 2 diabetes. Both conserved end residues are trimmed from each CDR3.

length	J	V	CDR3
12	TRBJ1-1	TRBV7-9	ASSPPPMNTEAF
12	TRBJ1-1	TRBV29-1	SVERTGGGTEAF
12	TRBJ2-7	TRBV20-1	SARLAGGGYEQY
14	TRBJ1-1	TRBV25-1	ASRASQRTVNTEAF
14	TRBJ2-3	TRBV25-1	ASSDLRGRGIDTQY
6	TRBJ1-4	TRBV20-1	SAGQGF
12	TRBJ1-1	TRBV12-3/TRBV12-4	ASTLGQEETEAF
15	TRBJ2-7	TRBV20-1	SARGLAGGLTTYEQY
12	TRBJ2-1	TRBV15	ATSREDAYNEQF
12	TRBJ1-1	TRBV10-2	ASRVPTGSTEAF
11	TRBJ2-7	TRBV2	ASRAGVLYEQY
12	.	TRBV5-1	ASSLGDRVHEQF
16	TRBJ1-2	TRBV4-1	ASSQDQPRQGALGGYT
16	TRBJ2-6	TRBV7-8	ASSLGAIRGSGANVLT
14	TRBJ1-2	TRBV19	ASSTTGVDSSYGYT
14	TRBJ2-2	TRBV11-1	ASSSRGLPNTGELF
12	TRBJ2-3	TRBV20-1	SASTSEDTDTQY
10	TRBJ2-7	TRBV4-1	ASSQVGREQY
13	TRBJ2-3	TRBV20-1	SAAFTGTGFGAQY
11	TRBJ1-2	TRBV20-1	SASPPGLYGYT
15	TRBJ2-7	TRBV7-2	ASSLFGTSASSYEQY
11	TRBJ2-7	TRBV2	ASSMDSDHEQY
13	TRBJ2-3	TRBV4-3	ASRPDRGITDTQY
12	TRBJ2-3	TRBV6-6	ATASGLSTDTQY
12	TRBJ2-3	TRBV12-5	ASGKTADTDTQY